This T cell receptor beta chain originates from a study of shared T cell receptors in the human thymus. This clone was found a few times. Clones were read by immunoSEQ multiplex PCR, and TCRdb kept only the in-frame ones, dropping some. The sample lists 600,000 to 900,000 clones; approximately 85% were seen once. This same sample was also taken into another study, of human thymus T cells. Per that study: Thymic resections from corrective heart surgery supplied the tissue. It looked as if thymic and blood repertoires used V and J genes in a biased way.

The specimen was thymocytes. This TCR was sampled from a girl younger than two with a congenital heart defect.

In DNA, the CDR3 is TGCGCCAGCAGTCCGGGACACAACACAGATACGCAGTATTTT. This encodes CASSPGHNTDTQYF. This chain joins TRBV10-1 and TRBJ2-3; possible D gene TRBD1, 6 bases. Deletions cut 5 bases from V and 2 bases from J, with 11 bases between. This CDR3 is built from 14 residues. The germline V gene has CDR1 WNHNN and CDR2 SYGVQD (reference sequence).